A selection of T cell receptor beta chains follows, all from one sample in a study of radiation and T cells in renal cell carcinoma. Only in-frame clones appear in the TCRdb table, and some are missing; sequencing was by immunoSEQ multiplex PCR. The table includes approximately 25,000 clones, under 65% detected once. Sequences were derived from tumor tissue, sampled from a patient whose treatment was nephrectomy without radiotherapy. The source of these receptors is a human donor with renal cell carcinoma. CDR3s include the opening cysteine and the closing phenylalanine or tryptophan. A D gene is named only where the DNA matches it firmly. Expanded clones get a size class; other rows say once, few or many, or leave the size out.

CASSIGGGTEAFF | TGTGCCAGTAGTATAGGTGGCGGAACTGAAGCTTTCTTT | TRBV19 | NA | TRBJ1-1 | NA
CATSRETAMNTEAFF | TGTGCCACCAGCAGAGAGACAGCAATGAACACTGAAGCTTTCTTT | TRBV15 | NA | TRBJ1-1 | NA
CASSRTGVGGGAWETQYF | TGTGCCAGCAGTAGGACAGGGGTTGGCGGGGGGGCGTGGGAGACCCAGTACTTC | TRBV2 | NA | TRBJ2-5 | NA
CASSLDRTGRTDTQYF | TGTGCCAGCAGCTTAGACCGGACAGGGCGCACAGATACGCAGTATTTT | TRBV7-9 | TRBD1 | TRBJ2-3 | few
CASSRGQASSYNSPLHF | TGCGCCAGCAGCCGCGGACAGGCGAGCTCCTATAATTCACCCCTCCACTTT | TRBV5-1 | TRBD1 | TRBJ1-6 | medium-sized
CASTMRTGGTEAFF | TGTGCCAGCACAATGAGGACAGGGGGCACTGAAGCTTTCTTT | TRBV2 | TRBD1 | TRBJ1-1 | NA
CASTTGYNEQFF | TGTGCCAGTACCACAGGATACAATGAGCAGTTCTTC | TRBV19 | NA | TRBJ2-1 | once
CASSYPSRREQYF | TGTGCCAGCAGTTACCCTTCCAGACGGGAGCAGTACTTC | TRBV7-2 | NA | TRBJ2-7 | medium-sized
CASSPGRTGGTEAFF | TGTGCCAGCAGCCCTGGGCGGACAGGGGGAACTGAAGCTTTCTTT | TRBV5-4 | TRBD1 | TRBJ1-1 | NA
CASSAPIAGDSTDTQYF | TGTGCCAGCAGCGCCCCAATAGCGGGGGATAGCACAGATACGCAGTATTTT | TRBV9 | TRBD2 | TRBJ2-3 | NA
CASRRSGELDSPLHF | TGTGCCAGTAGAAGGTCCGGGGAATTAGACTCACCCCTCCACTTT | TRBV19 | NA | TRBJ1-6 | few
CAISGTPNTEAFF | TGTGCCATCAGTGGGACACCGAACACTGAAGCTTTCTTT | TRBV10-3 | NA | TRBJ1-1 | few
CASSLGTGTNEKLFF | TGTGCCAGCAGCTTGGGGACGGGAACTAATGAAAAACTGTTTTTT | TRBV5-8 | NA | TRBJ1-4 | few
CASSRRVEGGELFF | TGTGCCAGCAGTAGAAGGGTAGAGGGCGGGGAGCTGTTTTTT | TRBV6-5 | NA | TRBJ2-2 | NA
CASSSGTSGGAAEQFF | TGTGCCAGCAGTTCCGGGACTAGCGGGGGGGCCGCTGAGCAGTTCTTC | TRBV13 | TRBD2 | TRBJ2-1 | NA
CASSKDRASYNEQFF | TGTGCCAGCAGTAAAGACAGGGCCTCCTACAATGAGCAGTTCTTC | TRBV6-5 | TRBD1 | TRBJ2-1 | many
CASSEEFRIGTQYF | TGTGCCAGCAGTGAAGAGTTCAGGATCGGGACCCAGTACTTC | TRBV2 | NA | TRBJ2-5 | NA
CASSLWGNEQFF | TGTGCCAGCAGCTTGTGGGGGAATGAGCAGTTCTTC | TRBV5-5 | NA | TRBJ2-1 | few
CASSSELGDYGYTF | TGTGCCAGCAGCTCAGAGCTGGGGGACTATGGCTACACCTTC | TRBV6-4 | NA | TRBJ1-2 | NA
CASSYSGAETEAFF | TGTGCCAGCAGTTACTCGGGAGCGGAGACTGAAGCTTTCTTT | TRBV6-5 | NA | TRBJ1-1 | NA
CASSVKSGDRGGELFF | TGTGCCAGCAGCGTCAAGTCGGGGGACAGGGGCGGGGAGCTGTTTTTT | TRBV9 | TRBD1 | TRBJ2-2 | many
CASSVRVVQPQHF | TGTGCCAGCAGCGTGAGGGTGGTTCAGCCCCAGCATTTT | TRBV21-1 | NA | TRBJ1-5 | NA
CASSTNVGLAGGKQFF | TGTGCCAGCAGCACAAACGTGGGACTAGCGGGGGGAAAGCAGTTCTTC | TRBV9 | TRBD2 | TRBJ2-1 | NA
CSVEDVSRSYGYTF | TGCAGCGTTGAAGATGTCAGCCGATCCTATGGCTACACCTTC | TRBV29-1 | NA | TRBJ1-2 | NA
CASSPRREGTEAFF | TGTGCCAGCTCACCAAGGAGGGAAGGCACTGAAGCTTTCTTT | TRBV18 | NA | TRBJ1-1 | few
CASSVVQAADTQYF | TGCGCCAGCAGCGTCGTCCAGGCAGCAGATACGCAGTATTTT | TRBV4-3 | NA | TRBJ2-3 | NA
CASIMQGQMDEQYF | TGTGCCAGCATCATGCAGGGGCAGATGGACGAGCAGTACTTC | TRBV6-4 | NA | TRBJ2-7 | NA
CASSPRASPGNTIYF | TGTGCCAGCAGTCCTCGAGCGAGCCCTGGAAACACCATATATTTT | TRBV2 | NA | TRBJ1-3 | NA
CASSSGQGGNQPQHF | TGTGCCAGCAGTTCCGGGCAGGGCGGCAATCAGCCCCAGCATTTT | TRBV6-5 | NA | TRBJ1-5 | medium-sized
CASSSQTSGYEQFF | TGCGCCAGCAGCTCCCAGACTAGTGGATATGAGCAGTTCTTC | TRBV4-1 | NA | TRBJ2-1 | NA
CASSDQGRQPQHF | TGTGCCAGCAGTGATCAGGGGAGGCAGCCCCAGCATTTT | TRBV2 | NA | TRBJ1-5 | NA
CASSLYRGKGYGYTF | TGTGCCAGCAGCTTATACAGGGGTAAAGGCTATGGCTACACCTTC | TRBV6-4 | TRBD1 | TRBJ1-2 | NA
CASSYLGVDEQFF | TGTGCCAGTAGTTATCTCGGTGTGGATGAGCAGTTCTTC | TRBV19 | NA | TRBJ2-1 | NA
CASSQETGNYGYTF | TGCGCCAGCAGCCAAGAAACAGGAAACTATGGCTACACCTTC | TRBV4-3 | NA | TRBJ1-2 | few
CASSLVEVYGNTIYF | TGTGCCAGCAGCTTAGTCGAGGTTTATGGAAACACCATATATTTT | TRBV7-2 | NA | TRBJ1-3 | NA
CASSWTGIPYEQYF | TGTGCCAGCAGTTGGACAGGGATCCCCTACGAGCAGTACTTC | TRBV6-5 | TRBD1 | TRBJ2-7 | NA
CASSPRTGSYEQYF | TGTGCCAGCAGTCCACGGACAGGCTCCTACGAGCAGTACTTC | TRBV27 | TRBD1 | TRBJ2-7 | NA
CASSPDREDQQYF | TGTGCCAGCAGCCCGGACAGGGAGGATCAGCAGTACTTC | TRBV11-1 | TRBD1 | TRBJ2-7 | once
CASSYTRGYEQYF | TGCGCCAGCAGCTATACCAGGGGGTACGAGCAGTACTTC | TRBV5-1 | TRBD1 | TRBJ2-7 | NA
CASSDLGDPHRISNQPQHF | TGTGCCAGCAGTGACTTGGGGGACCCACACAGAATTAGCAATCAGCCCCAGCATTTT | TRBV6-4 | NA | TRBJ1-5 | NA
CASSEQGGMYEQYF | TGCGCCAGCAGCGAACAGGGGGGTATGTACGAGCAGTACTTC | TRBV5-1 | TRBD1 | TRBJ2-7 | NA
CASSSQSRNSPLHF | TGTGCCAGCAGCTCCCAGTCGCGCAATTCACCCCTCCACTTT | TRBV7-2 | NA | TRBJ1-6 | NA
CAWKGQGDNSPLHF | TGTGCCTGGAAAGGTCAGGGCGATAATTCACCCCTCCACTTT | TRBV30 | NA | TRBJ1-6 | NA